The source of this TCR beta chain is a study of blood T cell repertoires in COVID-19. Looking at the study overall: The samples span acute and convalescent COVID-19 from the United States, Italy and Spain. Nucleic acid was either cDNA or gDNA, and it came from T cells, B-cell-depleted T cells, or PBMCs.

The method was immunoSEQ multiplex PCR; TCRdb's version includes in-frame clones alone and lacks a portion of them. The sample shows approximately 110,000 clones, roughly 81% of them seen only once. The V end lost 1 base, the J end lost 9 bases, and 7 bases lay between the germline ends. Germline lookup yields CDR1 DFQATT and CDR2 SNEGSKA (reference sequence). This CDR3 contains 11 residues. Sequences were obtained from peripheral blood. The source of this sequence is a man in his forties with acute or convalescent COVID-19. This chain connects TRBV20-1 to TRBJ2-1, with D possibly matching TRBD2 (5 bases). The CDR3 here is CSARGTLEQFF. DNA of the CDR3: TGCAGTGCTAGAGGGACTCTTGAGCAGTTCTTC.